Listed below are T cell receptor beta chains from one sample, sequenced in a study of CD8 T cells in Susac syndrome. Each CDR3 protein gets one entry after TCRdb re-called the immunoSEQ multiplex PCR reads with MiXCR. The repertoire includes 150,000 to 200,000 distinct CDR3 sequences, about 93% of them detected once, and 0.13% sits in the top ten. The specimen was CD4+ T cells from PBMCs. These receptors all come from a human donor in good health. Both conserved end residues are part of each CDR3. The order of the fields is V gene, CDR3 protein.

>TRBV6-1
CASSPRLEPTNEKLFF
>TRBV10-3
CAISESREINSQHF
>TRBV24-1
CATSDRDGPQDF
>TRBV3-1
CASSQDLAVTSRSTDTQYF
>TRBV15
CATSRQGLAAFF
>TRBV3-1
CASSRRDRGRQETQYF
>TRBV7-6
CASSPSHLDRLYF
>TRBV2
CASSDQYGKLFF
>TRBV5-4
CASSFTGTKQYF
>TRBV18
CASSPPMGGGNEYNEQFF
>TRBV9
CASSVSPSGGAVDTQYF
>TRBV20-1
CSARGVGLQFGYTF
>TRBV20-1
CSAENEKLFF
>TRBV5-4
CASSLGQGYADTQYF
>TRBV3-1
CASSSDREEWGTDTQYF
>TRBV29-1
CSVDGSGGLISYGYTF
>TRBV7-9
CASSFSQGYGYTF
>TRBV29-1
CSVPETGTDTQYF
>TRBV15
CATREASYNEQFF
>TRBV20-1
CSAREGEYGYTF
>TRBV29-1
CSVVSGGAQSYNEQFF
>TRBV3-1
CASSQEFGLPDGTGELFF
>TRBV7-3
CASSFQGLSGYNEQFF